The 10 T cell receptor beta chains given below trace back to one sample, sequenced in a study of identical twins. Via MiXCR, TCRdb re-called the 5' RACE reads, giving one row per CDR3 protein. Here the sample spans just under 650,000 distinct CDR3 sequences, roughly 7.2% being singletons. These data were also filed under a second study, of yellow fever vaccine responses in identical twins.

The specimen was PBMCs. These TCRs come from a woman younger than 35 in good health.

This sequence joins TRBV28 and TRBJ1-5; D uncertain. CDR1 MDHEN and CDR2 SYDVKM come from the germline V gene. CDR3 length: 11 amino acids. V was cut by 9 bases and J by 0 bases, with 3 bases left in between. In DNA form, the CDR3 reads TGTGCCAGAAATAGCAATCAGCCCCAGCATTTT. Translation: CARNSNQPQHF.

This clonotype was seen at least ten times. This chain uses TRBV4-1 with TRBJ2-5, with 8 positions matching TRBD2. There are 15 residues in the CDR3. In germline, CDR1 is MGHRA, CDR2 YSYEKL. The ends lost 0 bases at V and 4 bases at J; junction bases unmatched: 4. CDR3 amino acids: CASSQDDGGGETQYF. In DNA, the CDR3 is TGCGCCAGCAGCCAAGATGACGGGGGGGGAGAGACCCAGTACTTC.

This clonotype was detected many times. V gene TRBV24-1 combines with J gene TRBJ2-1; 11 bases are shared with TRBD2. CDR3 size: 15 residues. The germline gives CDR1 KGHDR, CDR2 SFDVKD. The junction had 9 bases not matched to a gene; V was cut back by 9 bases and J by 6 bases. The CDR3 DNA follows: TGTGCCACCTCATTAGCGGGAGGGCCCGGCAATGAGCAGTTCTTC. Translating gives CATSLAGGPGNEQFF.

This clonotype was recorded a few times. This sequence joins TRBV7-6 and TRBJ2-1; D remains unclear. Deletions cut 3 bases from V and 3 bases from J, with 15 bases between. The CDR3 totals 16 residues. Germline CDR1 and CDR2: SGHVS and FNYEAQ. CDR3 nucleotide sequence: TGTGCCAGCAGCTTGGCCGGCACTAAAATCTACAATGAGCAGTTCTTC. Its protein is CASSLAGTKIYNEQFF.

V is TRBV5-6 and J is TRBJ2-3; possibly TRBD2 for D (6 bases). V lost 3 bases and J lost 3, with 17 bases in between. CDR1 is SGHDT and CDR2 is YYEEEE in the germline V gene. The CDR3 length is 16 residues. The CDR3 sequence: CASSWTTPKGTDTQYF. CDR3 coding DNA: TGTGCCAGCAGCTGGACTACCCCAAAGGGAACAGATACGCAGTATTTT. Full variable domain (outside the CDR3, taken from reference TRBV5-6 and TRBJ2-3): DAGVTQSPTHLIKTRGQQVTLRCSPKSGHDTVSWYQQALGQGPQFIFQYYEEEERQRGNFPDRFSGHQFPNYSSELNVNALLLGDSALYLCASSWTTPKGTDTQYFGPGTRLTVL.

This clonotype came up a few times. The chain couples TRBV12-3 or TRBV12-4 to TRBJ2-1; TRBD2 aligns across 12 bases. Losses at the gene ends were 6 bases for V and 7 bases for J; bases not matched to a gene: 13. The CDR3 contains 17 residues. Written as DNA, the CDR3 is TGTGCCAGCAGCCAAGGACTAGCGGGACCACAGCATAATGAGCAGTTCTTC. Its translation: CASSQGLAGPQHNEQFF.

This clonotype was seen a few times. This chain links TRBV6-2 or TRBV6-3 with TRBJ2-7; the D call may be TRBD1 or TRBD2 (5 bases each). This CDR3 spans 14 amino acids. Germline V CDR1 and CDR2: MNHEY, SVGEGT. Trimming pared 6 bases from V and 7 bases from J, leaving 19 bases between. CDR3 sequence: CASSTGTPRQEQYV. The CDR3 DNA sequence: TGTGCCAGCAGCACCGGGACCCCGCGTCAAGAGCAGTACGTC.

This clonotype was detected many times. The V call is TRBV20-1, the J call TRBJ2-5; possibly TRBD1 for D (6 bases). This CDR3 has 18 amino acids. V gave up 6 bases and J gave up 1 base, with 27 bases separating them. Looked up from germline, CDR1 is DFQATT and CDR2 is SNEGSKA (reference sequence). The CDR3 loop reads CSAWDITGMDVTQETQYF. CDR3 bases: TGCAGTGCCTGGGACATTACAGGAATGGACGTTACCCAAGAGACCCAGTACTTC.

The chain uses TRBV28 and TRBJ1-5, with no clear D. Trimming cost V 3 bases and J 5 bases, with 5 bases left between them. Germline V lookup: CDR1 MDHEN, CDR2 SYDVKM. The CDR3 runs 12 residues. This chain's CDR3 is CASSFLHQPQHF. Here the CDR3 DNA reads TGTGCCAGCAGTTTCCTCCATCAGCCCCAGCATTTT.

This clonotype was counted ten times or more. The CDR3 protein is CATSVEGTLSGELFF. Written as DNA, the CDR3 is TGTGCCACCAGTGTCGAGGGAACGCTCTCCGGGGAGCTGTTTTTT. The chain couples TRBV24-1 to TRBJ2-2; a weak D match, TRBD2 (5 bases). V was pared by 5 bases and J by 6 bases, with 15 bases between. CDR1 and CDR2 (germline): KGHDR, SFDVKD. CDR3 length: 15 amino acids.